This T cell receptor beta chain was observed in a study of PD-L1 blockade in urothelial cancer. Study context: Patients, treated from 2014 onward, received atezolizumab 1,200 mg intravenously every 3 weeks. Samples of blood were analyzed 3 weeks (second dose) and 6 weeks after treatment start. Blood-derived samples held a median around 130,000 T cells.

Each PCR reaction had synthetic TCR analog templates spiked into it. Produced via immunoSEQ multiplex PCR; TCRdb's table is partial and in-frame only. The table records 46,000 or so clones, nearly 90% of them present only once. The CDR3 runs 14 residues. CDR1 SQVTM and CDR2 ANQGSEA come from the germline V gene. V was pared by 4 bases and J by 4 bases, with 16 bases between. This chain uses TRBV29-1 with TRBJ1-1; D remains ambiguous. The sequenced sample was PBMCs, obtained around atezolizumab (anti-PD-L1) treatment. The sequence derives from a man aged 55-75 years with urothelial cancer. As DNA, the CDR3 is TGCAGCGTTGTCCTCAGTGGGCGCAGCACTGAAGCTTTCTTT. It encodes CSVVLSGRSTEAFF.